This T cell receptor (beta chain) was observed in a study of blood T cell repertoires in COVID-19. Background on the study: PBMCs, B-cell-depleted T cells, or T cells provided the cDNA or gDNA that made up the material.

In the authors' workflow: Estimated nucleated cell counts came from reference gene primer amplification. The data were produced by immunoSEQ multiplex PCR, yet TCRdb's version contains in-frame clones alone and is incomplete. The V and J calls and the clone size are those of that table, but D and trimming were determined from the DNA. The sample yields 200,000 to 300,000 clones, approximately 83% seen once. The CDR3 spans 15 residues. J was trimmed by 3 bases and V by 1 base; bases with no gene match: 2. The germline V gene has CDR1 SGHAT and CDR2 FQNNGV. A remark on this clone: This specimen includes other DNA sequences encoding the same CDR3.

Sequences were obtained from PBMCs or T cells enriched from blood (not recorded which). This chain uses TRBV11-2 with TRBJ1-3; 8 nucleotides line up with TRBD1. The sequence was obtained from a woman aged 40 to 55 with acute COVID-19. CDR3 DNA sequence: TGTGCCAGCAGCTTAGTAGGGACAGGTGGAAACACCATATATTTT. It yields the protein CASSLVGTGGNTIYF. The full variable domain, rest sourced from reference TRBV11-2 and TRBJ1-3, is EAGVAQSPRYKIIEKRQSVAFWCNPISGHATLYWYQQILGQGPKLLIQFQNNGVVDDSQLPKDRFSAERLKGVDSTLKIQPAKLEDSAVYLCASSLVGTGGNTIYFGEGSWLTVV.